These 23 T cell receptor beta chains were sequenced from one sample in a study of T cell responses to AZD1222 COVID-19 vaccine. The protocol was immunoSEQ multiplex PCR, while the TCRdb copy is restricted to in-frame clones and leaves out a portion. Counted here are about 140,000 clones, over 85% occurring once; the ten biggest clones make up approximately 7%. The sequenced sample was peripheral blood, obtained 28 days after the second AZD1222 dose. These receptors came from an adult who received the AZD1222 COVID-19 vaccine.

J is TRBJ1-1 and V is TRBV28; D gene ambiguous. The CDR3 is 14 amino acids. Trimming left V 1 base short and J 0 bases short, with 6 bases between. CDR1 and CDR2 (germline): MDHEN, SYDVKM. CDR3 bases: TGTGCCAGCAGTTTATTGGGGATGAACACTGAAGCTTTCTTT. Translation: CASSLLGMNTEAFF.

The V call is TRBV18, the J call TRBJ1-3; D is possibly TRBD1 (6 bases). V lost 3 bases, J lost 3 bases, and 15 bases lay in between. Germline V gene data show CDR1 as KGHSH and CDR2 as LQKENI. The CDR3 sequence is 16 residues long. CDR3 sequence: CASSPLLQGGGNTIYF. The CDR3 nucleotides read TGTGCCAGCTCACCCCTTCTACAGGGAGGTGGAAACACCATATATTTT. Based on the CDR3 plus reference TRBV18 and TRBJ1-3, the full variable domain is NAGVMQNPRHLVRRRGQEARLRCSPMKGHSHVYWYRQLPEEGLKFMVYLQKENIIDESGMPKERFSAEFPKEGPSILRIQQVVRGDSAAYFCASSPLLQGGGNTIYFGEGSWLTVV.

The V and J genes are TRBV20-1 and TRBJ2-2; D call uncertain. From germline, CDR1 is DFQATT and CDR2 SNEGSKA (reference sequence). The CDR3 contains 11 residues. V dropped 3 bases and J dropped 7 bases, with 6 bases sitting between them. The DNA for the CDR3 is TGCAGTGCTAGTGTTCTCGGGGAGCTGTTTTTT. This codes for CSASVLGELFF.

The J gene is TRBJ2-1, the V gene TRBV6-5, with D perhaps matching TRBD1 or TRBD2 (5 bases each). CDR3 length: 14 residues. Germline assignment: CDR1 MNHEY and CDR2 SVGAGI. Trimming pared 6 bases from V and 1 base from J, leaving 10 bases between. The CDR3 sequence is CASSRDPSYNEQFF. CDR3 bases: TGTGCCAGCAGCCGGGACCCATCCTACAATGAGCAGTTCTTC.

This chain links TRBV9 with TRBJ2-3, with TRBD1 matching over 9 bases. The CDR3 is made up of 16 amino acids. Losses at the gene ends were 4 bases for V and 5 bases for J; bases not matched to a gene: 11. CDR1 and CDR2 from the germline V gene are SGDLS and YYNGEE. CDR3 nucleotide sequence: TGTGCCAGCAGCTTCTGGACAGGGGCGAGGGGAGATACGCAGTATTTT. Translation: CASSFWTGARGDTQYF.

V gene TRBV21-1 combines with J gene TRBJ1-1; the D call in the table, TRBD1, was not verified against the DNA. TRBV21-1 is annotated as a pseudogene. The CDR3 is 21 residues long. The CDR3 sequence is CASSKGGPGTGGPDTNTEAFF. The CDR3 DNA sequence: TGTGCCAGCAGCAAAGGCGGGCCCGGGACAGGGGGCCCAGATACGAACACTGAAGCTTTCTTT.

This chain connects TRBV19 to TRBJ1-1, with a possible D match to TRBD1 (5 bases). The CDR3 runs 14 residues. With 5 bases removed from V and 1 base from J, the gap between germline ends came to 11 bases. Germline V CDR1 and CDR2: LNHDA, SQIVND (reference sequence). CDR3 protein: CASSPGPGNTEAFF. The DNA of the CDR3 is TGTGCCAGTAGTCCGGGACCCGGGAACACTGAAGCTTTCTTT.

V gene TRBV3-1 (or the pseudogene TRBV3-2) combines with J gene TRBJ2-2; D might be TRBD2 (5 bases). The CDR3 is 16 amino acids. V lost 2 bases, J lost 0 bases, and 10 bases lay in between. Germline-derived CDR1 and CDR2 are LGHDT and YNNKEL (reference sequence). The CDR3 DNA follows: TGTGCCAGCAGCCAACTAGCACTCGCGAACACCGGGGAGCTGTTTTTT. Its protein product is CASSQLALANTGELFF.

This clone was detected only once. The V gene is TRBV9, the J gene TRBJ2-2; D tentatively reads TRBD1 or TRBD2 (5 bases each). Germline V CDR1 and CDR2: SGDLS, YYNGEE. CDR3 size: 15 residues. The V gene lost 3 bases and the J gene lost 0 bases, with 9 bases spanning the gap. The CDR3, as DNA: TGTGCCAGCAGCGCCCCGGGACCGAACACCGGGGAGCTGTTTTTT. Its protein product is CASSAPGPNTGELFF.

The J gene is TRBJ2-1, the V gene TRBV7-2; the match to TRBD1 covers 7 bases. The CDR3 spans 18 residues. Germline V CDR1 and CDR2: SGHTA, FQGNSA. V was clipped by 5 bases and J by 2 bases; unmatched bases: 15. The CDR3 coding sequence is TGTGCCAGCAGCCCAAGGGCCGGGGAAAGGGGGCCCTACAATGAGCAGTTCTTC. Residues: CASSPRAGERGPYNEQFF.

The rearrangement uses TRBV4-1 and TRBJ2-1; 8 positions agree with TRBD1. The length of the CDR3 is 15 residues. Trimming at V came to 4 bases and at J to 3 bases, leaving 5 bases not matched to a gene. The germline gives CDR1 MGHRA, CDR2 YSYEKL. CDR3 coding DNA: TGCGCCAGCAGCCTCGGGACAGGCATCTACAATGAGCAGTTCTTC. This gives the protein CASSLGTGIYNEQFF.

The CDR3 nucleotides read TGTGCCAGCAGTGGAGGGACAGGGAGAGGGAAAGCTTTCTTT. The encoded protein is CASSGGTGRGKAFF. The chain combines TRBV2 with TRBJ1-1; 9 bases are shared with TRBD1. Germline V gives CDR1 SNHLY, CDR2 FYNNEI. This CDR3 contains 14 residues. The V gene end was trimmed by 4 bases and the J gene end by 9 bases; junction bases not matched to a gene: 9.

CDR3 nucleotides: TGTGCCAGCAGTACTAGCGGGGGCCCCCCCAATGAGCAGTTCTTC. This translates into CASSTSGGPPNEQFF. The chain carries TRBV14 and TRBJ2-1, with TRBD2 identical over 11 bases. V was clipped by 6 bases and J by 6 bases; unmatched bases: 7. Germline V gives CDR1 SGHDN, CDR2 FVKESK. The CDR3 spans 15 residues. The full variable domain, rest sourced from reference TRBV14 and TRBJ2-1, is EAGVTQFPSHSVIEKGQTVTLRCDPISGHDNLYWYRRVMGKEIKFLLHFVKESKQDESGMPNNRFLAERTGGTYSTLKVQPAELEDSGVYFCASSTSGGPPNEQFFGPGTRLTVL.

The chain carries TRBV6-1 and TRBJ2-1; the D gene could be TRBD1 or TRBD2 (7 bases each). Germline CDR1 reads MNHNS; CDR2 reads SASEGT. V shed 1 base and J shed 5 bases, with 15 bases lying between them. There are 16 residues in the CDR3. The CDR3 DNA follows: TGTGCCAGCAGTGAAGGCCCTAGCGGACAGGACAATGAGCAGTTCTTC. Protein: CASSEGPSGQDNEQFF.

The CDR3 loop is CASSQEATNEKLFF. The CDR3 DNA is TGTGCCAGTTCGCAGGAGGCAACTAATGAAAAACTGTTTTTT. The chain links TRBV19 to TRBJ1-4; no reliable D call. This CDR3 comprises 14 residues. V lost 8 bases and J 0 bases, leaving 10 bases between the germline ends. Germline-derived CDR1 and CDR2 are LNHDA and SQIVND (reference sequence).

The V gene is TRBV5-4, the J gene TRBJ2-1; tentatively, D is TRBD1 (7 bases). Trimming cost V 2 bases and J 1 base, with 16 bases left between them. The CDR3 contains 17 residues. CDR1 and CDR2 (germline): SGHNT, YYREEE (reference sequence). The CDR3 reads CASSFGGGYKSYNEQFF. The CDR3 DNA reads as TGTGCCAGCAGCTTTGGAGGGGGCTACAAATCCTACAATGAGCAGTTCTTC.

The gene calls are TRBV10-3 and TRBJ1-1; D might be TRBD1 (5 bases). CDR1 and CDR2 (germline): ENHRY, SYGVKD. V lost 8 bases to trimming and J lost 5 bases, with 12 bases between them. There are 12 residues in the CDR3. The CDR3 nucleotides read TGTGCCATCCAGGGTGGGAGAACTGAAGCTTTCTTT. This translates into CAIQGGRTEAFF.

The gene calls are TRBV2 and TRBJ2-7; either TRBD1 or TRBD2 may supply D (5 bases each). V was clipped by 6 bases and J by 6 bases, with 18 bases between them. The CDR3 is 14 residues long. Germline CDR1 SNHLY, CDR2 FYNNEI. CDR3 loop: CASRNRDQGSEQYF. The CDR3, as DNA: TGTGCCAGCAGGAACCGGGACCAGGGCTCCGAGCAGTACTTC.

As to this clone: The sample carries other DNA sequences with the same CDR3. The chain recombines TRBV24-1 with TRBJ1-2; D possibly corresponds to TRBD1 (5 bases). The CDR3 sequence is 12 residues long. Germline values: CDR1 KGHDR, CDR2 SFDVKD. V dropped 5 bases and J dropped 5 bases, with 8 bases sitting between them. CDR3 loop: CATSAGSYGYTF. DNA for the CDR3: TGTGCCACCAGTGCAGGGAGTTATGGCTACACCTTC.

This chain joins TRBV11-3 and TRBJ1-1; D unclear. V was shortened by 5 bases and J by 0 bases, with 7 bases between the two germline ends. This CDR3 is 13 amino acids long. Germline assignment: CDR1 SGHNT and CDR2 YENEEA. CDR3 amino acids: CASSINMNTEAFF. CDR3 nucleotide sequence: TGTGCCAGCAGCATAAACATGAACACTGAAGCTTTCTTT.

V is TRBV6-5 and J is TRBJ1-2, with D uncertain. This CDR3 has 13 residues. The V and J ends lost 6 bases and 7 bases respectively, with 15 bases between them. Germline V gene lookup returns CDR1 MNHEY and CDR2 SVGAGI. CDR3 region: CASRGSRVIGYTF. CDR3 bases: TGTGCCAGCAGGGGAAGTAGGGTCATTGGCTACACCTTC.

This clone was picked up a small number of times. The chain's CDR3 is CASTYYLVTEAFF. The CDR3 DNA reads TGTGCCAGCACCTACTACTTGGTGACTGAAGCTTTCTTT. V gene TRBV6-5 combines with J gene TRBJ1-1; D unresolved. Germline V gene sequence: CDR1 MNHEY, CDR2 SVGAGI. This CDR3 comprises 13 residues. With 7 bases removed from V and 5 bases from J, the gap between germline ends came to 14 bases.

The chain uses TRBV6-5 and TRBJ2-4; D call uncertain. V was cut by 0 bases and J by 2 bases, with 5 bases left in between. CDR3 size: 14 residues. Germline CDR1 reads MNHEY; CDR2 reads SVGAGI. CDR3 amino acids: CASSYSWTKNIQYF. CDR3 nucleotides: TGTGCCAGCAGTTACTCGTGGACCAAAAACATTCAGTACTTC.